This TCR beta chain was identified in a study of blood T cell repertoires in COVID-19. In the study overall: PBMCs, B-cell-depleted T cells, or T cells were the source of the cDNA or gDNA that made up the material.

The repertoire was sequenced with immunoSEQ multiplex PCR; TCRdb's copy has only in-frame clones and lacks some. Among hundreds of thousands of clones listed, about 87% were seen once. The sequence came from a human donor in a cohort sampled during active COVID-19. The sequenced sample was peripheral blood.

CDR3 sequence: CASSPELAGGHRFF. The CDR3 DNA reads TGCGCCAGCAGCCCGGAACTAGCGGGGGGGCATAGGTTCTTC. The gene calls are TRBV5-1 and TRBJ2-1; the match to TRBD2 covers 13 bases. The CDR3 consists of 14 residues. V dropped 4 bases and J dropped 15; count of bases not matched to a gene: 10. Germline V gene data show CDR1 as SGHRS and CDR2 as YFSETQ.